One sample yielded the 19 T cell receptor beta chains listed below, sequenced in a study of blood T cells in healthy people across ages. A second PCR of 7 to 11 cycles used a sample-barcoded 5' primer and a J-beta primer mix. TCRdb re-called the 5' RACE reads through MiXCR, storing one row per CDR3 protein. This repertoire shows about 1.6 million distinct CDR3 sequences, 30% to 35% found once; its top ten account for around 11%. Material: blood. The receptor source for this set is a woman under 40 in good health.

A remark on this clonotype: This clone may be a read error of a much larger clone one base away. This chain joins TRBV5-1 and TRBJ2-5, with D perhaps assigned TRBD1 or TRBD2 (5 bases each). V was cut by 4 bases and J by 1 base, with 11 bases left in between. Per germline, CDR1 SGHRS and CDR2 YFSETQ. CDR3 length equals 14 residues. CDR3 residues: CASSHRDLQETQYF. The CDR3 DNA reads TGCGCCAGCAGCCACCGGGACCTCCAAGAGACCCAGTACTTC. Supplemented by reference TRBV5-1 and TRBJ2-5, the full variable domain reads KAGVTQTPRYLIKTRGQQVTLSCSPISGHRSVSWYQQTPGQGLQFLFEYFSETQRNKGNFPGRFSGRQFSNSRSEMNVSTLELGDSALYLCASSHRDLQETQYFGPGTRLLVL.

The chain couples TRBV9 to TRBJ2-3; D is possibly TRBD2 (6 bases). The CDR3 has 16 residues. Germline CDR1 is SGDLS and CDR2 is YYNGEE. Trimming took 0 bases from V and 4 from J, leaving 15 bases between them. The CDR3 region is CASSVGGGMGPDTQYF. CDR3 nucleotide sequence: TGTGCCAGCAGCGTAGGAGGCGGGATGGGACCAGATACGCAGTATTTT. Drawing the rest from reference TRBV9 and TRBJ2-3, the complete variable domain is DSGVTQTPKHLITATGQRVTLRCSPRSGDLSVYWYQQSLDQGLQFLIQYYNGEERAKGNILERFSAQQFPDLHSELNLSSLELGDSALYFCASSVGGGMGPDTQYFGPGTRLTVL.

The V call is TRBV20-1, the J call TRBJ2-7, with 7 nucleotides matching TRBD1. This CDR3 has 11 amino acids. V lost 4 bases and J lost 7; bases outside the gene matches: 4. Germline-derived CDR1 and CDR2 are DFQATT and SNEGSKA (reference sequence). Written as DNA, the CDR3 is TGCAGTGCTACCGGACAGGAGGAGCAGTACTTC. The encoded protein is CSATGQEEQYF.

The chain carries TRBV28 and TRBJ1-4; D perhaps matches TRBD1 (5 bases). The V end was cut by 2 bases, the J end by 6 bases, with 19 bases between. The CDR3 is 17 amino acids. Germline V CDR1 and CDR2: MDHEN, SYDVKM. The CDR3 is CASSLRDLARGDEKLFF. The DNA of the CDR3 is TGTGCCAGCAGTTTAAGGGACCTAGCTAGGGGCGATGAAAAACTGTTTTTT.

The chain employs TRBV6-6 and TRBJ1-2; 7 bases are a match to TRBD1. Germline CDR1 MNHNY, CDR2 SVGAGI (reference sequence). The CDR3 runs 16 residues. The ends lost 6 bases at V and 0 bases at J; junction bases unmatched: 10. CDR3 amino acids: CASSSTGTLANYGYTF. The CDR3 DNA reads TGTGCCAGCAGCTCGACAGGGACTTTAGCTAACTATGGCTACACCTTC.

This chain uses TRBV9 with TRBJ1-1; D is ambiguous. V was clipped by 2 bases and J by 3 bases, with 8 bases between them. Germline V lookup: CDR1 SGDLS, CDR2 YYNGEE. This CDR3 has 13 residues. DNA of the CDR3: TGTGCCAGCAGCGTGAAGGGTTACACTGAAGCTTTCTTT. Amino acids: CASSVKGYTEAFF.

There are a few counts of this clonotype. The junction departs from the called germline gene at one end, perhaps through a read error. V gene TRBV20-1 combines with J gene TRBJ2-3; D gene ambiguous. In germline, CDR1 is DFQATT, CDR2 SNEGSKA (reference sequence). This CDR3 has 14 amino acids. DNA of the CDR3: TGCAGTGCTAAAGAAGCCCTCGGCACAGATGCGCAGTATTTT. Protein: CSAKEALGTDAQYF.

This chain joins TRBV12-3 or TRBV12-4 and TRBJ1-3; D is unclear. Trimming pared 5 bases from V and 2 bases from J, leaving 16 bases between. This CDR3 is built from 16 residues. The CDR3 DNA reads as TGTGCCAGCAGTAGCCCGGGATCTGAGGCTGGAAACACCATATATTTT. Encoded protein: CASSSPGSEAGNTIYF.

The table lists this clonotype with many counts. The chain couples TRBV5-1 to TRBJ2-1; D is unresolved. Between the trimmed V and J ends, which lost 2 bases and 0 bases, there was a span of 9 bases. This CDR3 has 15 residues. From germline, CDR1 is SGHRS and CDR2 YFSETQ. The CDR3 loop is CASSFLGSSYNEQFF. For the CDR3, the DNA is TGCGCCAGCAGCTTTTTGGGTAGCTCCTACAATGAGCAGTTCTTC.

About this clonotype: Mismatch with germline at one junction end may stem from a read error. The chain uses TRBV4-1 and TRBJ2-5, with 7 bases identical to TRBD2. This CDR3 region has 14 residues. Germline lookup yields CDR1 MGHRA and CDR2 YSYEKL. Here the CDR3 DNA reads TGCGCCAGCAGCCAACCGACTAGCCGAGAGACCCGGTACTTC. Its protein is CASSQPTSRETRYF.

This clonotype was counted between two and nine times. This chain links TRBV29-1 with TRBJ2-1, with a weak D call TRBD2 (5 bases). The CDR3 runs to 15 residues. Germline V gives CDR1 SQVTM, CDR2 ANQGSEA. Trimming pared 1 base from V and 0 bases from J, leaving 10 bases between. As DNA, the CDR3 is TGCAGCGTTGAAGGAGGGCCCCTCTCCTACAATGAGCAGTTCTTC. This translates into CSVEGGPLSYNEQFF.

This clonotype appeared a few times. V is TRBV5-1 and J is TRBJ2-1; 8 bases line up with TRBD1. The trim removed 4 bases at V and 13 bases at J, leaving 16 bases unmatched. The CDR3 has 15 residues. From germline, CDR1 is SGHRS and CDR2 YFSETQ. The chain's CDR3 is CASSLAGQGLSFQFF. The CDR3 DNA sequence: TGCGCCAGCAGCCTGGCCGGACAGGGCCTCTCTTTTCAGTTCTTC.

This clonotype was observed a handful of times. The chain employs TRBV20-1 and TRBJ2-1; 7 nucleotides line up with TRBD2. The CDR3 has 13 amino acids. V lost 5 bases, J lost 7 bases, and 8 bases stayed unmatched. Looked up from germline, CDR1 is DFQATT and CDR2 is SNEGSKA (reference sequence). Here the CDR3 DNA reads TGCAGTGCTCGGGGGGACCGACATAATGAGCAGTTCTTC. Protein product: CSARGDRHNEQFF.

The CDR3 nucleotides are TGTGCCAGCACCAACCCACGAAGCGGGAGATCAGATGAGCAGTTCTTC. Translation gives CASTNPRSGRSDEQFF. The gene calls are TRBV5-4 and TRBJ2-1, with 8 bases identical to TRBD2. Per germline, CDR1 SGHNT and CDR2 YYREEE (reference sequence). This CDR3 spans 16 amino acids. V shed 6 bases, J shed 8 bases, and the junction held 16 bases outside the gene matches.

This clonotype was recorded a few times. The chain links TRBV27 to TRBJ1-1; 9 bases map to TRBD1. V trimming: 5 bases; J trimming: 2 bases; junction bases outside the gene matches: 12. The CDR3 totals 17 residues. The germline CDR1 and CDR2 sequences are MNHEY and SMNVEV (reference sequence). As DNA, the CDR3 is TGTGCCAGCAGTGAACTCTTTGGGACAGGGAGTAACACTGAAGCTTTCTTT. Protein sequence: CASSELFGTGSNTEAFF.

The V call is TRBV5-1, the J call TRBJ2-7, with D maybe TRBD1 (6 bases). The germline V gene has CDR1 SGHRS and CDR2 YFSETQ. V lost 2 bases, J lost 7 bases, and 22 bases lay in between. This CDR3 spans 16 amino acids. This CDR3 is CASSFTGTRDDEEQYF. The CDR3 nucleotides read TGCGCCAGCAGCTTCACCGGGACAAGGGACGACGAGGAGCAGTACTTC. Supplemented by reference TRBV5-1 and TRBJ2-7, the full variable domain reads KAGVTQTPRYLIKTRGQQVTLSCSPISGHRSVSWYQQTPGQGLQFLFEYFSETQRNKGNFPGRFSGRQFSNSRSEMNVSTLELGDSALYLCASSFTGTRDDEEQYFGPGTRLTVT.

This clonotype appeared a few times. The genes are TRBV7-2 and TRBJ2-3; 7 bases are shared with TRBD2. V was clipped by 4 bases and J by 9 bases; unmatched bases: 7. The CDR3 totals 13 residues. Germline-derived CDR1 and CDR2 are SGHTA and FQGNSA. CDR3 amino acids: CASSSRGSGTQYF. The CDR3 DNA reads TGTGCCAGCAGCTCCCGGGGTAGCGGGACGCAGTATTTT.

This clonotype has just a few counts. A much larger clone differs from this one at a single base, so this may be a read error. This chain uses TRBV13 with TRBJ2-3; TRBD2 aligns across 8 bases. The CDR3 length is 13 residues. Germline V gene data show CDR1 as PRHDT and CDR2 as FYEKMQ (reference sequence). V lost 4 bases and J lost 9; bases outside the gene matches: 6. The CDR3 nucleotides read TGTGCCAGCAGCTCGCCCGAGCGGGAGACGCAGTATTTT. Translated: CASSSPERETQYF.

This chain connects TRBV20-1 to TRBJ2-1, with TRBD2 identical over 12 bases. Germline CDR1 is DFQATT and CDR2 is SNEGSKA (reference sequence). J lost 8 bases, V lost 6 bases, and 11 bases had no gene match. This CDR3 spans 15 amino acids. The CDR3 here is CSAGWTSGNPDEQFF. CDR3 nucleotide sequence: TGCAGTGCGGGATGGACTAGCGGGAATCCTGATGAGCAGTTCTTC.